This T cell receptor beta chain was found in a study of blood T cell repertoires in COVID-19. Study-wide context: Sites in the United States, Italy and Spain provided acute and convalescent COVID-19 samples. The cDNA or gDNA used as material had been derived from T cells, B-cell-depleted T cells, or PBMCs.

Per the original data handling: Estimation of nucleated cell counts relied on the amplification of reference gene primers. Repertoires were generated with immunoSEQ multiplex PCR, while TCRdb's copy carries only in-frame clones and drops some. D and trimming were read from the DNA, whereas the V and J calls and clone size are those reported in that table. This table holds 130,000 to 150,000 clones, over 75% found once. CDR3 length: 17 amino acids. Germline CDR1 MGHDK, CDR2 SYGVNS. V shed 1 base, J shed 4 bases, and the junction held 11 bases outside the gene matches. This rearrangement joins TRBV25-1 to TRBJ2-7; 9 bases agree with TRBD2. Material for sequencing was peripheral blood. The sequence came from an older woman with active COVID-19. CDR3 nucleotides: TGTGCCAGCAGTGAATTAGGTAGCGGGAGTAGTAAGTACGAGCAGTACTTC. As protein: CASSELGSGSSKYEQYF.